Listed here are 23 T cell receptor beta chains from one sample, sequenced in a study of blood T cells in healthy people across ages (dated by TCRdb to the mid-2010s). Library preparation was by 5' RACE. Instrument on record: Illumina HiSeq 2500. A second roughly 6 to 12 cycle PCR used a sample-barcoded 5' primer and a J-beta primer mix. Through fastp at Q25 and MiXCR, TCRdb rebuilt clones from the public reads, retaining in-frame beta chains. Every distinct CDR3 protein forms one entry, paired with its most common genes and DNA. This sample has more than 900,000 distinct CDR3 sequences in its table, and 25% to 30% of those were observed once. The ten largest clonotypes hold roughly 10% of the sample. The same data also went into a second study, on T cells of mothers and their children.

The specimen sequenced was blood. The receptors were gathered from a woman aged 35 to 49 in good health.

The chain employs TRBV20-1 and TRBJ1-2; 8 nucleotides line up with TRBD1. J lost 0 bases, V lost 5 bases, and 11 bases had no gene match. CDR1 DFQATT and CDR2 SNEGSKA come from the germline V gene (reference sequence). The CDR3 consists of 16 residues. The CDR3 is CSAVGSGGISNYGYTF. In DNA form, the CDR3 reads TGCAGTGCTGTGGGGTCAGGGGGCATTTCTAACTATGGCTACACCTTC.

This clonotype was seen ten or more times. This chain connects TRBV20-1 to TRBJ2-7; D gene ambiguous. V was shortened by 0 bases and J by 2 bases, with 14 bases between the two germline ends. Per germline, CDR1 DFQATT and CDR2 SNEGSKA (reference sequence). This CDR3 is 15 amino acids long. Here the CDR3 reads CSARDRKQLTYEQYF. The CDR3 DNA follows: TGCAGTGCTAGAGATCGCAAACAGCTAACCTACGAGCAGTACTTC.

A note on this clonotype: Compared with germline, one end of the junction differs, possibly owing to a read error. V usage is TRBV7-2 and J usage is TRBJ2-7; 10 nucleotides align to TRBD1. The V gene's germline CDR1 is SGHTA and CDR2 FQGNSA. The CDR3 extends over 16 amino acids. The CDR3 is CASNLALGTGEWEQYF. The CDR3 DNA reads TGTGCCAGCAACTTAGCGTTAGGGACAGGGGAATGGGAGCAGTACTTC.

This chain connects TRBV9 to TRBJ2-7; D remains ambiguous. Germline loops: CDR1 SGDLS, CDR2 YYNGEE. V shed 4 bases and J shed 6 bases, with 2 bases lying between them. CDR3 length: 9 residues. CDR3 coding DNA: TGTGCCAGCAGCCCCGAGCAGTACTTC. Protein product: CASSPEQYF.

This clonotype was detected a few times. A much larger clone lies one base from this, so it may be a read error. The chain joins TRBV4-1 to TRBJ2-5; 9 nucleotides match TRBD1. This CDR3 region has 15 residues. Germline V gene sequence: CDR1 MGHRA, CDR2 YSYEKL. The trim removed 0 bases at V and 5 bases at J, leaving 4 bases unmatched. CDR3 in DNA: TGCGCCAGCAGCCAAGATGGGACAGGGTGTGAGACCCAGTACTTC. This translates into CASSQDGTGCETQYF.

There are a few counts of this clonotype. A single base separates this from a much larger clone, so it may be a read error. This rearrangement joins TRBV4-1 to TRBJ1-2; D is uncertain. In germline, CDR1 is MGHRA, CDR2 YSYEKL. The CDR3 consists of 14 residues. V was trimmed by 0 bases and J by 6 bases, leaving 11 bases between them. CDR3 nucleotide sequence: TGCGCCAGCAGCCAAGATCGGGGTAGCCATGGCTACACCTTC. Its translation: CASSQDRGSHGYTF.

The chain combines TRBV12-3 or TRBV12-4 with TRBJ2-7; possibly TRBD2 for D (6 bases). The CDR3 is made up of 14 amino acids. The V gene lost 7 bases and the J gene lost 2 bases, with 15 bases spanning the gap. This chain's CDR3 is CASTERGSTYEQYF. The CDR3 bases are TGTGCCAGCACTGAACGGGGGTCAACCTACGAGCAGTACTTC.

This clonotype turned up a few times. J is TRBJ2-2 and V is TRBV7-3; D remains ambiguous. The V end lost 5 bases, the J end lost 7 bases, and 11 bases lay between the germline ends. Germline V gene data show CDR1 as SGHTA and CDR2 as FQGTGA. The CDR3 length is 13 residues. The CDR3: CASSLGPNGELFF. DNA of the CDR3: TGTGCCAGCAGCCTAGGACCAAACGGGGAGCTGTTTTTT.

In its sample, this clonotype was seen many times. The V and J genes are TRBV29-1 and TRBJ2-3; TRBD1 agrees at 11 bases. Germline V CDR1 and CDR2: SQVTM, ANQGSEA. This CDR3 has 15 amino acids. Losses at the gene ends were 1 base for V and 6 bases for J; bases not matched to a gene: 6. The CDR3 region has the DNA TGCAGCGTTGAAGCTGGGGACAGGGGGATTGATACGCAGTATTTT. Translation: CSVEAGDRGIDTQYF.

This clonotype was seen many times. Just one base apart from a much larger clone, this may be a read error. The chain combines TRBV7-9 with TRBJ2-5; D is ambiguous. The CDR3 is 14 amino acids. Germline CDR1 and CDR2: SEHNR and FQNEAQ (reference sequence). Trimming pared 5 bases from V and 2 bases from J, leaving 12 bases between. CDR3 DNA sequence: TGTGCCAGCAGCCCCGGGCCAGGACAAGAGACCCAGTACTTC. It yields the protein CASSPGPGQETQYF.

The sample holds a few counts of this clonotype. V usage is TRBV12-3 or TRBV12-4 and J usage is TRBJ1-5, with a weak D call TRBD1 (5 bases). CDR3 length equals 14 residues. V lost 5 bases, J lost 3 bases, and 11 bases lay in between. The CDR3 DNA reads TGTGCCAGCAGTCCGGACACGCCCAATCAGCCCCAGCATTTT. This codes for CASSPDTPNQPQHF.

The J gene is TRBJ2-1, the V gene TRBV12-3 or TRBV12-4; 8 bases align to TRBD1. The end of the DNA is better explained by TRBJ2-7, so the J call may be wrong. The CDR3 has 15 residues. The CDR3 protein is CASTFRQGSYNEQYF. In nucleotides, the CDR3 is TGTGCCAGCACCTTCCGACAGGGGTCCTACAATGAGCAGTACTTC.

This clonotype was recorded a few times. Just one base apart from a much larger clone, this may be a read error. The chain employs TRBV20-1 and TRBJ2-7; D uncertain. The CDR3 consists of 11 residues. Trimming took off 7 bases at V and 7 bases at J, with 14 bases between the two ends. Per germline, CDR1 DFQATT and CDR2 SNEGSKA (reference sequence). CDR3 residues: CSGASDNEQYF. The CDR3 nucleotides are TGCAGTGGGGCATCAGACAATGAGCAGTACTTC.

The CDR3 DNA reads TGTGCCAGCAGCTACCCCTGGGCAGGGCAGAACACTGAAGCTTTCTTT. Translating it yields CASSYPWAGQNTEAFF. This sequence joins TRBV6-2 or TRBV6-3 and TRBJ1-1; maybe TRBD1 (5 bases). The CDR3 spans 16 residues. Trimming took off 6 bases at V and 1 base at J, with 18 bases between the two ends. Germline V gene sequence: CDR1 MNHEY, CDR2 SVGEGT.

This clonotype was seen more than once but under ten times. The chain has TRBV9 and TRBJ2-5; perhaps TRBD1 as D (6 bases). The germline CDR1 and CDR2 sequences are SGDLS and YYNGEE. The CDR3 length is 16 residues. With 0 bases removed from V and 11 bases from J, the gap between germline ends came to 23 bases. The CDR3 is CASSVAPGAASGEQYF. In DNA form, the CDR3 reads TGTGCCAGCAGCGTAGCTCCAGGGGCCGCCAGTGGGGAGCAGTACTTC. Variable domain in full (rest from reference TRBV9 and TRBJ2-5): DSGVTQTPKHLITATGQRVTLRCSPRSGDLSVYWYQQSLDQGLQFLIQYYNGEERAKGNILERFSAQQFPDLHSELNLSSLELGDSALYFCASSVAPGAASGEQYFGPGTRLLVL.

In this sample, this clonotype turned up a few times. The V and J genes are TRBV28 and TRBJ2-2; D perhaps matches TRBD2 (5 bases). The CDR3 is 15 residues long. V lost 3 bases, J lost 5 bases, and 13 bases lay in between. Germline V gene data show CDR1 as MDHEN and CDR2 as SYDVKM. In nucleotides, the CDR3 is TGTGCCAGCAGTTTGGCGAGGGCTGGGACCGGGGAGCTGTTTTTT. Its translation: CASSLARAGTGELFF.

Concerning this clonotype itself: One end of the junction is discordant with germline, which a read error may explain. Written as DNA, the CDR3 is TGTACCACCAGTGATCCGTCTCAGACTAGCGGGGGGCGGAATGAGCAGTTCTTC. Residues: CTTSDPSQTSGGRNEQFF. The rearrangement joins TRBV24-1 to TRBJ2-1; 13 bases are shared with TRBD2. This CDR3 comprises 18 residues. Germline V gene sequence: CDR1 KGHDR, CDR2 SFDVKD.

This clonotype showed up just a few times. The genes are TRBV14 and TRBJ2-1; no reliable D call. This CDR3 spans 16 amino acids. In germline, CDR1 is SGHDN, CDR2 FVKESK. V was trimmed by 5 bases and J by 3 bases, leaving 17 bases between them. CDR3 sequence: CASSLDWGEVYNEQFF. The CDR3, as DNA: TGTGCCAGCAGCTTGGATTGGGGTGAAGTCTACAATGAGCAGTTCTTC.

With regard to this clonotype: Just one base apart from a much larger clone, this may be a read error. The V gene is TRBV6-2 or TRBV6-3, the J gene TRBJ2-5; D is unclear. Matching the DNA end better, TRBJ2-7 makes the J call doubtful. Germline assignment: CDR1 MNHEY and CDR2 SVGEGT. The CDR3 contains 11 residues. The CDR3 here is CASRRDDEQYF. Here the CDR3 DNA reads TGTGCCAGCAGGCGTGACGACGAGCAGTACTTC.

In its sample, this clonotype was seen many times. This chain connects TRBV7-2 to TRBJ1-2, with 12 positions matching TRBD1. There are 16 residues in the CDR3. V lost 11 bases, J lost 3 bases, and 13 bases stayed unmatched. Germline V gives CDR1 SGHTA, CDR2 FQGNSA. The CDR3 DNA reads TGTGCCTTTTCCCCGGGACAGGGGGCTTTGTACTATGGCTACACCTTC. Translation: CAFSPGQGALYYGYTF.

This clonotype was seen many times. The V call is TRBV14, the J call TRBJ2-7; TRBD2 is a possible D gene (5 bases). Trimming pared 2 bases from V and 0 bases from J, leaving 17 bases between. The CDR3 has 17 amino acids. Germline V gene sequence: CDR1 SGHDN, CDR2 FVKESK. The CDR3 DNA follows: TGTGCCAGCAGCCAATTAAGCGGTATTGACTACTCCTACGAGCAGTACTTC. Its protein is CASSQLSGIDYSYEQYF. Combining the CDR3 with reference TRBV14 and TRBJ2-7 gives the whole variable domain EAGVTQFPSHSVIEKGQTVTLRCDPISGHDNLYWYRRVMGKEIKFLLHFVKESKQDESGMPNNRFLAERTGGTYSTLKVQPAELEDSGVYFCASSQLSGIDYSYEQYFGPGTRLTVT.

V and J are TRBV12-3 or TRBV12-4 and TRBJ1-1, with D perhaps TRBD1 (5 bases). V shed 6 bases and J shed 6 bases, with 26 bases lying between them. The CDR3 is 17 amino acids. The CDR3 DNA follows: TGTGCCAGCAGCCTCTTAGGAACAGGACAAAACTTCGCTGAAGCTTTCTTT. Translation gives CASSLLGTGQNFAEAFF.

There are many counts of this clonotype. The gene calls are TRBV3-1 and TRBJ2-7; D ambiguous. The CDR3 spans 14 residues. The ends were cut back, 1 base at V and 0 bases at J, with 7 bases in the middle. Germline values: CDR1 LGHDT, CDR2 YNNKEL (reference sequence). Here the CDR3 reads CASSQGAGSYEQYF. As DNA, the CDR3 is TGTGCCAGCAGCCAAGGCGCAGGCTCCTACGAGCAGTACTTC.